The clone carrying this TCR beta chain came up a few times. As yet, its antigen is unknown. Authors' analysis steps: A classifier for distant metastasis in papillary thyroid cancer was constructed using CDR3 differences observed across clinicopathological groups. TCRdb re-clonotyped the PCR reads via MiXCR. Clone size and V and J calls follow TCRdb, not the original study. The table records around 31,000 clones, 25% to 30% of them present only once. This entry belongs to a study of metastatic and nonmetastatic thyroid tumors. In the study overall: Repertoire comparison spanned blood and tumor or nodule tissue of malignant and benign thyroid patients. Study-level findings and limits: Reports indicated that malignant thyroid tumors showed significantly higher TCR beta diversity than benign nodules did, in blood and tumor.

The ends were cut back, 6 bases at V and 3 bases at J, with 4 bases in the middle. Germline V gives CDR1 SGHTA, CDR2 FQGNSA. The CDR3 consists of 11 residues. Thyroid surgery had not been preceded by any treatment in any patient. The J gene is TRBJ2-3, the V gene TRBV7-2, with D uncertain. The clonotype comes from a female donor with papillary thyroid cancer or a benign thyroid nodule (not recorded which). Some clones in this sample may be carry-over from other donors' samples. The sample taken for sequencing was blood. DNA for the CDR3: TGTGCCAGCAGTCAAACAGATACGCAGTATTTT. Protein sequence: CASSQTDTQYF.